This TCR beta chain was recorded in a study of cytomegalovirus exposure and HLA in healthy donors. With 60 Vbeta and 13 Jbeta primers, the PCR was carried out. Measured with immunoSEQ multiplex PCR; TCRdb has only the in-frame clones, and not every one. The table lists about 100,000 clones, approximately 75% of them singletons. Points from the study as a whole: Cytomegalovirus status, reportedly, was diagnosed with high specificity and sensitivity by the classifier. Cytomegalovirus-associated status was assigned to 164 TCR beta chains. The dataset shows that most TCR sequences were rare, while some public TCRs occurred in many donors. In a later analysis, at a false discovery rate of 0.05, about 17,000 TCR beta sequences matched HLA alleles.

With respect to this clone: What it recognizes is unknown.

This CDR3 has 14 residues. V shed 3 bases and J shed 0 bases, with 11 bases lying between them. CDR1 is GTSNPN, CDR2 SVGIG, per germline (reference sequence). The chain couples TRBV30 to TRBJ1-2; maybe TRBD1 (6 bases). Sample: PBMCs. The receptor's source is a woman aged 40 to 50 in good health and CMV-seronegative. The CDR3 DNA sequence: TGTGCCTGGAGCTGGGCAGGGGCTAACTATGGCTACACCTTC. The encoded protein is CAWSWAGANYGYTF.